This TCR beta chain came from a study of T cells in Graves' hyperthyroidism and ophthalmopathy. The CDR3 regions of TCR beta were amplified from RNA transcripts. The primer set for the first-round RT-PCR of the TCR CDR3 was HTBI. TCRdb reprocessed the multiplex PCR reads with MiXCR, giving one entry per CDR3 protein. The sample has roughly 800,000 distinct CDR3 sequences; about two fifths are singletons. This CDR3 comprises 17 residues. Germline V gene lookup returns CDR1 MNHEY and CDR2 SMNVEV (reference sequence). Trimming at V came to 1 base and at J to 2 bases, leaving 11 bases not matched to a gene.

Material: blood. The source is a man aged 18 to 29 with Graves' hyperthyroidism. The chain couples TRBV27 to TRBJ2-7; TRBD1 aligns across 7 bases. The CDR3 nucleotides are TGTGCCAGCAGTTTATACCCGACAGGGAGTGTTCCCTACGAGCAGTACTTC. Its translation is CASSLYPTGSVPYEQYF.